The 4 T cell receptor beta chains below all came from one sample that was sequenced in a study of cytomegalovirus exposure and HLA in healthy donors. Measured with immunoSEQ multiplex PCR; TCRdb has only the in-frame clones, and not every one. This table holds about 150,000 clones, around 83% found once. Input material: PBMCs. The receptors originated from a human donor in good health.

The chain links TRBV27 to TRBJ2-3, with a tentative D call TRBD2 (5 bases). The CDR3 is 14 amino acids. V was clipped by 4 bases and J by 0 bases, with 8 bases between them. The germline V gene has CDR1 MNHEY and CDR2 SMNVEV (reference sequence). The CDR3 reads CASSWEKSTDTQYF. The DNA of the CDR3 is TGTGCCAGCAGTTGGGAGAAGAGCACAGATACGCAGTATTTT.

Points on this clone: One junction end disagrees with the germline gene, perhaps due to a read error. This chain links TRBV7-7 with TRBJ2-1; weak D call: TRBD1 (6 bases). The CDR3 consists of 16 residues. Germline V lookup: CDR1 SSHAT, CDR2 FNYEAQ (reference sequence). CDR3 loop: CASSLAIGTPYNEQFF. CDR3 DNA: TGTGCTAGCAGCTTGGCCATCGGGACACCTTACAATGAGCAGTTCTTC.

The chain uses TRBV29-1 and TRBJ2-1; D unclear. The CDR3 contains 10 residues. Germline CDR1 reads SQVTM; CDR2 reads ANQGSEA. The V gene lost 4 bases and the J gene lost 5 bases, with 3 bases spanning the gap. CDR3 sequence: CSVADNEQFF. The CDR3 nucleotides read TGCAGCGTTGCAGACAATGAGCAGTTCTTC.

The chain couples TRBV27 to TRBJ2-5; maybe TRBD1 (5 bases). Germline assignment: CDR1 MNHEY and CDR2 SMNVEV (reference sequence). The ends were cut back, 6 bases at V and 3 bases at J, with 20 bases in the middle. The CDR3 has 16 residues. The CDR3 sequence is CASSPKGHSREETQYF. The CDR3 coding sequence is TGTGCCAGCAGCCCTAAAGGACACTCCAGAGAAGAGACCCAGTACTTC.